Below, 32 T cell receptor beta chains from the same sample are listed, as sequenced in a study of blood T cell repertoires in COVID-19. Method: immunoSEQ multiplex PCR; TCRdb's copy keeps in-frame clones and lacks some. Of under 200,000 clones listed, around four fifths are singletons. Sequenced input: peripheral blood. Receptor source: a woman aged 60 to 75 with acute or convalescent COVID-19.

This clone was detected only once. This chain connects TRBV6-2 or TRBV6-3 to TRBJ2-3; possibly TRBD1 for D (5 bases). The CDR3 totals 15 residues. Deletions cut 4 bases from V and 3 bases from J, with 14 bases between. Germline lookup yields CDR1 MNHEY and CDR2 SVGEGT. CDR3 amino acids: CASSFKIRVTDTQYF. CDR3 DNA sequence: TGTGCCAGCAGTTTTAAGATCAGGGTGACAGATACGCAGTATTTT.

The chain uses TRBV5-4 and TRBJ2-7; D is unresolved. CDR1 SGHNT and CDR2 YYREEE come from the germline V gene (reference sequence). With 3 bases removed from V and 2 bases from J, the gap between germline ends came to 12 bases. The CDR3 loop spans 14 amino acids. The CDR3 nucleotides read TGTGCCAGCAGCTCGACTCCGACCGCCTACGAGCAGTACTTC. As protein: CASSSTPTAYEQYF. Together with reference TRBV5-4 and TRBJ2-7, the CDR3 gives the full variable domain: ETGVTQSPTHLIKTRGQQVTLRCSSQSGHNTVSWYQQALGQGPQFIFQYYREEENGRGNFPPRFSGLQFPNYSSELNVNALELDDSALYLCASSSTPTAYEQYFGPGTRLTVT.

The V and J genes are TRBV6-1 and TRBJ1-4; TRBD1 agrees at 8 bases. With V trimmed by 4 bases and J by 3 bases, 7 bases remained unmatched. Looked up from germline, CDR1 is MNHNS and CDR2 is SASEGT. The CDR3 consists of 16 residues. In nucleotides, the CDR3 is TGTGCCAGCAGTGGCCCGGACAGGGCACCTAATGAAAAACTGTTTTTT. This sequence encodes CASSGPDRAPNEKLFF.

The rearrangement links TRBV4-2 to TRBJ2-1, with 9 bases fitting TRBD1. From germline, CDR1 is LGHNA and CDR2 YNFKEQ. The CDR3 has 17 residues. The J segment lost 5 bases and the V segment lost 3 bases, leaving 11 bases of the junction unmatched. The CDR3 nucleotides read TGTGCCAGCAGCCATGCCGGCACAGGGGGCCTGGACAATGAGCAGTTCTTC. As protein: CASSHAGTGGLDNEQFF.

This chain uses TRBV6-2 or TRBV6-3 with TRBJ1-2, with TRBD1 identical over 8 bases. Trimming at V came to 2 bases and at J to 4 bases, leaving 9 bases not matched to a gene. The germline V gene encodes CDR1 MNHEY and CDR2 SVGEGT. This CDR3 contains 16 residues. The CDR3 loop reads CASSYEVRGPVYGYTF. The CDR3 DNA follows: TGTGCCAGCAGTTACGAAGTCAGGGGGCCAGTCTATGGCTACACCTTC.

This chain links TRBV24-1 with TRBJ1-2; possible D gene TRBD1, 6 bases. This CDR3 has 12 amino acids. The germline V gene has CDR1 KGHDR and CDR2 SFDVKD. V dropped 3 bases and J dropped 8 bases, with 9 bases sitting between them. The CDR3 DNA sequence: TGTGCCACCAGTGATGCAGGGGCCGGCTACACCTTC. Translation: CATSDAGAGYTF.

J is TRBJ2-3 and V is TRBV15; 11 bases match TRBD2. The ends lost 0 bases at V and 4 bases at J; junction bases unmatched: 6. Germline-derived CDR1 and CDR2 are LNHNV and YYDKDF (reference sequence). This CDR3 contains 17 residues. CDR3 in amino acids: CATSRETSGVSPDTQYF. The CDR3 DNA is TGTGCCACCAGCAGAGAGACTAGCGGGGTTTCTCCAGATACGCAGTATTTT.

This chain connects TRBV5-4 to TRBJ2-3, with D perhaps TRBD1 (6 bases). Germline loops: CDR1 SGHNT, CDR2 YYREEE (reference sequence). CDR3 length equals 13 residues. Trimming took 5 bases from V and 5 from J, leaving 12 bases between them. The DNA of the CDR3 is TGTGCCAGCAGGTCACAGGGCAGAGATACGCAGTATTTT. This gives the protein CASRSQGRDTQYF.

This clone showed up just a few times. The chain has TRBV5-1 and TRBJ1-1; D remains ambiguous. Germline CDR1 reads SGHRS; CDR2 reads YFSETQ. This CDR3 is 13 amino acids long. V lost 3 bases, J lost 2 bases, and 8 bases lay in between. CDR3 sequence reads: CASSSRTNTEAFF. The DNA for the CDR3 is TGCGCCAGCAGCTCGAGAACCAACACTGAAGCTTTCTTT.

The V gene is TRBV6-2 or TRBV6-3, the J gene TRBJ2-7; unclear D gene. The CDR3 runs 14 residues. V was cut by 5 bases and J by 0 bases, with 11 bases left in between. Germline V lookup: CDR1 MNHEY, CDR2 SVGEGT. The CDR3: CASSSALSSYEQYF. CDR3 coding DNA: TGTGCCAGCAGTAGTGCTCTCAGCTCCTACGAGCAGTACTTC.

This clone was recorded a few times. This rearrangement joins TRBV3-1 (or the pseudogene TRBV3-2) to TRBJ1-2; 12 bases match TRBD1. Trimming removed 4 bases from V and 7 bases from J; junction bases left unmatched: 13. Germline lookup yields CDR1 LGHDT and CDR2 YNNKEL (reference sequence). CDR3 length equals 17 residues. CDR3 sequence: CASSRPGQGAGSRGYTF. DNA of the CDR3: TGTGCCAGCAGCCGGCCGGGACAGGGGGCAGGTTCCCGTGGCTACACCTTC.

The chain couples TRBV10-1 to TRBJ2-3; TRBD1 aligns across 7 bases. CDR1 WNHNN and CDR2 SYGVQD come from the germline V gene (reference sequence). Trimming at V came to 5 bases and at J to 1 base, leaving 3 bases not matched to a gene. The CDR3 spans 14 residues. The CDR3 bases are TGCGCCAGCAGTAGACAGGGCGGCACAGATACGCAGTATTTT. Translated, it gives CASSRQGGTDTQYF.

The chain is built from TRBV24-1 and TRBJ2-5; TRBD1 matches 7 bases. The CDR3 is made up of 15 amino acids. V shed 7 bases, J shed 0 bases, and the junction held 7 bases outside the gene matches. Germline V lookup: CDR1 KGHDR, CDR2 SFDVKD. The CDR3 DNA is TGTGCCACCAGCCTGACAGGGAAGGACCAAGAGACCCAGTACTTC. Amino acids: CATSLTGKDQETQYF.

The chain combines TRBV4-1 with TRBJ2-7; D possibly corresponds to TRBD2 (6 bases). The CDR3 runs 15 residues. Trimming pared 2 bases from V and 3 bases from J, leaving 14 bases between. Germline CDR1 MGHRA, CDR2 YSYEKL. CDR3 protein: CASSQPGGALYEQYF. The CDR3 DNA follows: TGCGCCAGCAGCCAACCTGGCGGGGCCCTCTACGAGCAGTACTTC.

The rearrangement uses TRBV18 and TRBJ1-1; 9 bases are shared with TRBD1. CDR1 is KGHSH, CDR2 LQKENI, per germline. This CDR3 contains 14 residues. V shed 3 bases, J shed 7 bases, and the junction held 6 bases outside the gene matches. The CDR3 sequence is CASSPGGQGHEAFF. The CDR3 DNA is TGTGCCAGCTCACCTGGGGGACAGGGTCATGAAGCTTTCTTT.

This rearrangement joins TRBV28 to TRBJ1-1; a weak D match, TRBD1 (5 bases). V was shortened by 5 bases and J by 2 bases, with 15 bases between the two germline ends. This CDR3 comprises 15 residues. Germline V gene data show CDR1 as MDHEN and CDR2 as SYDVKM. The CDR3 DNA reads TGTGCCAGCAGTACCTCCGGACAACCTAACACTGAAGCTTTCTTT. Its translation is CASSTSGQPNTEAFF.

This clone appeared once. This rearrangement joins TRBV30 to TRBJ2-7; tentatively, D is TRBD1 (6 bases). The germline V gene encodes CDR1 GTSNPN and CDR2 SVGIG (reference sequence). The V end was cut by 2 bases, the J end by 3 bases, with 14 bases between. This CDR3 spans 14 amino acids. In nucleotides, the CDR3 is TGTGCCTGGAGTCCCTTGGGGGCCTTCTACGAGCAGTACTTC. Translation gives CAWSPLGAFYEQYF.

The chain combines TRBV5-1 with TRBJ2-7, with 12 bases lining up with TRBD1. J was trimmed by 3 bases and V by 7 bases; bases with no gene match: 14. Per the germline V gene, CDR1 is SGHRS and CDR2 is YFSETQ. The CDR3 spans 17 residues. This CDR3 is CASSGQGAPEVHYEQYF. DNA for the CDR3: TGCGCCAGCTCGGGACAGGGGGCGCCTGAGGTCCACTACGAGCAGTACTTC.

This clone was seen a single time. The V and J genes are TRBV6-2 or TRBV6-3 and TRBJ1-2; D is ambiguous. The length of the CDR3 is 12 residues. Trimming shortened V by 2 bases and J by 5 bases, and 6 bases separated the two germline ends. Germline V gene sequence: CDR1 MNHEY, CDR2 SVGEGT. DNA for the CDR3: TGTGCCAGCAGTTACGCGTATTATGGCTACACCTTC. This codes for CASSYAYYGYTF.

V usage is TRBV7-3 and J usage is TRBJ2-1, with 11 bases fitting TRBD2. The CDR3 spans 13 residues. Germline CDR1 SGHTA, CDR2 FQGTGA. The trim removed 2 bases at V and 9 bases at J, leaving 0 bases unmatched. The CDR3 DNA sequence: TGTGCCAGCAGCTTAGGACTAGCGGGTGAGCAGTTCTTC. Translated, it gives CASSLGLAGEQFF.

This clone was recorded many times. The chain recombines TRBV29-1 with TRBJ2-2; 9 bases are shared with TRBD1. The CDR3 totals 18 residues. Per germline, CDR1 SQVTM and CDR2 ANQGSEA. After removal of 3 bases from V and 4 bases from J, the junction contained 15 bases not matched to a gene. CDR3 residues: CSVDPLLPGQGCTGELFF. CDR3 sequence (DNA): TGCAGCGTTGATCCACTGCTTCCGGGACAGGGTTGCACCGGGGAGCTGTTTTTT.

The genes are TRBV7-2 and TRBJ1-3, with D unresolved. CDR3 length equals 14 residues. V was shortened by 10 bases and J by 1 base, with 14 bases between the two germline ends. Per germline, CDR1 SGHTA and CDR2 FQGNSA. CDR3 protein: CAINKRESGNTIYF. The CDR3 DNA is TGTGCCATCAATAAGAGGGAATCTGGAAACACCATATATTTT.

The CDR3 here is CASSWTSGYTF. The DNA of the CDR3 is TGTGCCAGCAGTTGGACATCGGGCTACACCTTC. The chain couples TRBV6-2 or TRBV6-3 to TRBJ1-2; D perhaps matches TRBD1 (5 bases). There are 11 residues in the CDR3. V was shortened by 4 bases and J by 8 bases, with 8 bases between the two germline ends. Germline CDR1 reads MNHEY; CDR2 reads SVGEGT.

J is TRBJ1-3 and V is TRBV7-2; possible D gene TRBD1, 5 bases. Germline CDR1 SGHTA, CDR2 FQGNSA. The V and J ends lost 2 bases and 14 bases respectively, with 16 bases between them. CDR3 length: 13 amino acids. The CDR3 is CASSLSQGWGVYF. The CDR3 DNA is TGTGCCAGCAGCTTATCTCAGGGTTGGGGCGTATATTTT.

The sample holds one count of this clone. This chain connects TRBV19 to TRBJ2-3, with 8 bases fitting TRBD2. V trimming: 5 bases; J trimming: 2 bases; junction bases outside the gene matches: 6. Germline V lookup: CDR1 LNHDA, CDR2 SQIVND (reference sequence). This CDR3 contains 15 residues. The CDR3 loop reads CASSSSGSFTDTQYF. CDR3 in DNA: TGTGCCAGTAGTTCTAGCGGGTCCTTCACAGATACGCAGTATTTT.

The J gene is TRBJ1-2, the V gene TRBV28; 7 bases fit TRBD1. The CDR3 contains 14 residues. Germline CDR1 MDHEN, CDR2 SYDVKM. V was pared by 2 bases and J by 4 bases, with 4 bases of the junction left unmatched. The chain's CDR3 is CASSLRGQSYGYTF. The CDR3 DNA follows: TGTGCCAGCAGTTTAAGGGGACAGTCCTATGGCTACACCTTC.

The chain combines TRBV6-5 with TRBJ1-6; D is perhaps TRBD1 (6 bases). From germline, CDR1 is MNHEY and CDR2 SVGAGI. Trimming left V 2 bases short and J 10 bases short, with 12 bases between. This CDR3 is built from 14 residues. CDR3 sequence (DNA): TGTGCCAGCAGTTACGGCAGGGGAGACTCACCCCTCCACTTT. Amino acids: CASSYGRGDSPLHF.

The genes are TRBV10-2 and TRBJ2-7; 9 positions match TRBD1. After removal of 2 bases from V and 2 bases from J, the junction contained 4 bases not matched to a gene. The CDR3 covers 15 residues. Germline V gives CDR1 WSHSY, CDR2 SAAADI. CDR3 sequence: CASSEPGQGTYEQYF. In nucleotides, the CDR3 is TGCGCCAGCAGTGAGCCGGGACAGGGCACCTACGAGCAGTACTTC.

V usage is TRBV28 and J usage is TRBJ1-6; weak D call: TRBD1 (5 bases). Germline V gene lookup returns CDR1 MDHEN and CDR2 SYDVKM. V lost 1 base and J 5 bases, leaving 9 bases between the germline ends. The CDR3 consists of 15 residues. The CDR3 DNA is TGTGCCAGCAGTTTATCCTCAGGGAATAATTCACCCCTCCACTTT. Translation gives CASSLSSGNNSPLHF.

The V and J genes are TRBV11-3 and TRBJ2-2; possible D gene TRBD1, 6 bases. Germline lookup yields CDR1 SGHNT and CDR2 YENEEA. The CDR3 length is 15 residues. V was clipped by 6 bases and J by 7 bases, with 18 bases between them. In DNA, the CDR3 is TGTGCCAGCAGGGGGGCTACTAGTTCGGTCGGGGAGCTGTTTTTT. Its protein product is CASRGATSSVGELFF.

The CDR3 is CASSSYGRGAQPQHF. CDR3 nucleotide sequence: TGTGCCAGCAGTTCTTACGGGAGGGGGGCTCAGCCCCAGCATTTT. The rearrangement joins TRBV28 to TRBJ1-5, with D perhaps TRBD1 (6 bases). Per germline, CDR1 MDHEN and CDR2 SYDVKM. The CDR3 length is 15 residues. V was clipped by 4 bases and J by 6 bases, with 16 bases between them. Full variable domain (missing parts from reference TRBV28 and TRBJ1-5): DVKVTQSSRYLVKRTGEKVFLECVQDMDHENMFWYRQDPGLGLRLIYFSYDVKMKEKGDIPEGYSVSREKKERFSLILESASTNQTSMYLCASSSYGRGAQPQHFGDGTRLSIL.

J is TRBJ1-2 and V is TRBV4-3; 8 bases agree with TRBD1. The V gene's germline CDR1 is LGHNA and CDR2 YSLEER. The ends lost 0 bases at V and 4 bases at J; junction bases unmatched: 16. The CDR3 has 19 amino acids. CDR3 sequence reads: CASSQDIDRGDRLLYGYTF. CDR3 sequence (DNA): TGCGCCAGCAGCCAAGATATCGACAGGGGTGATCGGCTCCTCTATGGCTACACCTTC.